Presented here are 14 T cell receptor beta chains from one specimen sequenced in a study of a mutant IDH1 vaccine in newly diagnosed glioma. Time point: week 11, during vaccination. Doses of 300 ug of mutant IDH1 20-mer peptide were given with topical imiquimod. TCRdb's copy holds only in-frame clones and misses some; the assay was immunoSEQ multiplex PCR. The repertoire holds fewer than 70,000 clones, with about 84% as singletons. Their antigen targets remain unknown. Sequenced here: PBMCs, sampled from a glioma patient whose treatment included an IDH1 peptide vaccine. The receptor source for this set is a man in his thirties or forties with glioma.

This chain uses TRBV19 with TRBJ2-3; the match to TRBD2 covers 15 bases. Per germline, CDR1 LNHDA and CDR2 SQIVND (reference sequence). J lost 4 bases, V lost 3 bases, and 5 bases had no gene match. The CDR3 has 17 amino acids. Written as DNA, the CDR3 is TGTGCCAGTAGTATTTCGCGGACTAGCGGGAGGGCAGATACGCAGTATTTT. Its protein product is CASSISRTSGRADTQYF.

The gene calls are TRBV6-1 and TRBJ2-3; 7 nucleotides agree with TRBD2. CDR1 and CDR2 (germline): MNHNS, SASEGT. The CDR3 runs 13 residues. V lost 11 bases, J lost 6 bases, and 11 bases stayed unmatched. CDR3 in amino acids: CASSLTSSDTQYF. CDR3 bases: TGTGCCTCCTCGCTGACTAGCTCCGATACGCAGTATTTT.

The CDR3 nucleotides read TGTGCCAGCAGTGAAAGAGGCGGGGGGCCCACGCGCTACGAGCAGTACTTC. Residues: CASSERGGGPTRYEQYF. The V and J genes are TRBV2 and TRBJ2-7; TRBD2 matches 8 bases. Looked up from germline, CDR1 is SNHLY and CDR2 is FYNNEI. The CDR3 covers 17 residues. With V trimmed by 2 bases and J by 3 bases, 12 bases remained unmatched.

The chain couples TRBV19 to TRBJ2-5; D not certain. With the DNA end fitting TRBJ2-7 better, the J assignment may be wrong. Looked up from germline, CDR1 is LNHDA and CDR2 is SQIVND (reference sequence). This CDR3 has 12 amino acids. The CDR3 coding sequence is TGTGCCAGTAATGTTGGGTCCTACGAGCAGTACTTC. This gives the protein CASNVGSYEQYF.

The chain combines TRBV5-6 with TRBJ2-7, with TRBD1 as a possible D gene (6 bases). This CDR3 is built from 13 residues. Germline V lookup: CDR1 SGHDT, CDR2 YYEEEE. The ends were cut back, 2 bases at V and 11 bases at J, with 17 bases in the middle. CDR3 sequence (DNA): TGTGCCAGCAGCTTTTGGGGTGGGGGCGTTGAGTACTTC. Its translation is CASSFWGGGVEYF. The whole variable domain, filled in from reference TRBV5-6 and TRBJ2-7, reads DAGVTQSPTHLIKTRGQQVTLRCSPKSGHDTVSWYQQALGQGPQFIFQYYEEEERQRGNFPDRFSGHQFPNYSSELNVNALLLGDSALYLCASSFWGGGVEYFGPGTRLTVT.

The chain uses TRBV7-2 and TRBJ1-1; D may be TRBD1 (5 bases). Germline values: CDR1 SGHTA, CDR2 FQGNSA. This CDR3 has 14 residues. Trimming took off 5 bases at V and 5 bases at J, with 15 bases between the two ends. CDR3 in amino acids: CASSPVGERTEAFF. The CDR3 bases are TGTGCCAGCAGCCCCGTAGGGGAGAGGACTGAAGCTTTCTTT.

A single count supports this clone. The chain uses TRBV2 and TRBJ2-3, with TRBD2 matching 8 bases. V gave up 1 base and J gave up 4 bases; unmatched junction bases: 13. The germline gives CDR1 SNHLY, CDR2 FYNNEI. This CDR3 is 18 amino acids long. The CDR3 region is CASSEVGTSGKYADTQYF. Here the CDR3 DNA reads TGTGCCAGCAGTGAAGTAGGGACTAGTGGGAAATATGCAGATACGCAGTATTTT.

The chain carries TRBV9 and TRBJ1-3; no reliable D call. The CDR3 consists of 12 residues. CDR1 is SGDLS and CDR2 is YYNGEE in the germline V gene. Trimming removed 3 bases at V and 7 bases at J, with 8 bases between. The CDR3 loop reads CASSASGNTIYF. CDR3 nucleotides: TGTGCCAGCAGCGCCAGTGGGAACACCATATATTTT.

The CDR3 spells CASSPNGLAAETQYF. CDR3 DNA: TGCGCCAGCAGCCCGAACGGACTAGCTGCAGAGACCCAGTACTTC. V gene TRBV4-1 combines with J gene TRBJ2-5, with 8 bases aligning to TRBD2. This CDR3 is 15 amino acids long. Germline CDR1 and CDR2: MGHRA and YSYEKL. V was pared by 4 bases and J by 4 bases, with 8 bases of the junction left unmatched.

This clone was observed once. The genes are TRBV28 and TRBJ2-7; either TRBD1 or TRBD2 may fit D (5 bases each). V lost 2 bases to trimming and J lost 5 bases, with 13 bases between them. CDR3 length: 14 amino acids. Germline V CDR1 and CDR2: MDHEN, SYDVKM. The CDR3 DNA reads TGTGCCAGCAGTTTACGAGGGGCCGTACACGAGCAGTACTTC. It encodes CASSLRGAVHEQYF.

This chain links TRBV9 with TRBJ2-3; D gene uncertain. In germline, CDR1 is SGDLS, CDR2 YYNGEE. The CDR3 is made up of 15 amino acids. The V end lost 0 bases, the J end lost 3 bases, and 11 bases lay between the germline ends. The CDR3 protein is CASSVEVGFTDTQYF. In nucleotides, the CDR3 is TGTGCCAGCAGCGTAGAGGTGGGTTTTACAGATACGCAGTATTTT.

The chain joins TRBV7-8 to TRBJ2-7; TRBD1 might be the D (6 bases). V lost 3 bases, J lost 2 bases, and 8 bases lay in between. This CDR3 is built from 13 residues. Germline V gives CDR1 SGHVS, CDR2 FQNEAQ. This chain's CDR3 is CASSFRTAYEQYF. CDR3 sequence (DNA): TGTGCCAGCAGCTTTAGGACAGCCTACGAGCAGTACTTC. Together with reference TRBV7-8 and TRBJ2-7, the CDR3 gives the full variable domain: GAGVSQSPRYKVAKRGQDVALRCDPISGHVSLFWYQQALGQGPEFLTYFQNEAQLDKSGLPSDRFFAERPEGSVSTLKIQRTQQEDSAVYLCASSFRTAYEQYFGPGTRLTVT.

The CDR3 is CASSSRRGGVETQYF. CDR3 sequence (DNA): TGTGCCAGCAGCTCCCGGCGGGGAGGGGTAGAGACCCAGTACTTC. V is TRBV7-2 and J is TRBJ2-5, with 7 nucleotides matching TRBD2. Germline V lookup: CDR1 SGHTA, CDR2 FQGNSA. V shed 4 bases, J shed 4 bases, and the junction held 9 bases outside the gene matches. CDR3 size: 15 residues. The full variable domain, in which reference TRBV7-2 and TRBJ2-5 provide the parts outside the CDR3, is GAGVSQSPSNKVTEKGKDVELRCDPISGHTALYWYRQSLGQGLEFLIYFQGNSAPDKSGLPSDRFSAERTGGSVSTLTIQRTQQEDSAVYLCASSSRRGGVETQYFGPGTRLLVL.

The sample holds one count of this clone. J is TRBJ2-2 and V is TRBV7-2; no firm D call. Trimming shortened V by 5 bases and J by 3 bases, and 13 bases separated the two germline ends. Per the germline V gene, CDR1 is SGHTA and CDR2 is FQGNSA. The CDR3 is 15 amino acids. The CDR3 DNA sequence: TGTGCCAGCAGCCCCCGGCCCCGACACACCGGGGAGCTGTTTTTT. Protein product: CASSPRPRHTGELFF. The full variable domain, completed using reference TRBV7-2 and TRBJ2-2, is GAGVSQSPSNKVTEKGKDVELRCDPISGHTALYWYRQSLGQGLEFLIYFQGNSAPDKSGLPSDRFSAERTGGSVSTLTIQRTQQEDSAVYLCASSPRPRHTGELFFGEGSRLTVL.